The 18 T cell receptor beta chains below come from one sample, sequenced in a study of regulatory T cells in long-lasting Graves disease. Arm-PCR of CDR3 regions with iRepertoire HTBI primers generated TCR beta libraries. TCRdb analysed the multiplex PCR reads with MiXCR anew, one entry per CDR3 protein. The table lists a few hundred thousand distinct CDR3 sequences, under 25% of them singletons, with 56% in the top ten. Indicated time point: persistent/refractory GD, antithyroid drugs over 5 years with positive TRAb. There was RNA extracted from PBMCs, and the TCR library was made from it. Here the sequenced sample was peripheral blood mononuclear cells (PBMCs), taken when the disease was refractory, from a patient treated with antithyroid drugs. The receptors were sampled from a female donor with Graves disease.

The chain links TRBV11-2 to TRBJ2-2, with TRBD2 identical over 8 bases. V shed 3 bases, J shed 0 bases, and the junction held 15 bases outside the gene matches. Germline CDR1 SGHAT, CDR2 FQNNGV. CDR3 length equals 20 residues. This CDR3 reads CASSLFLLAGLRSNTGELFF. CDR3 coding DNA: TGTGCCAGCAGCTTGTTTCTCCTAGCGGGTTTACGTTCGAACACCGGGGAGCTGTTTTTT.

In this sample, this clonotype turned up a few times. This chain joins TRBV7-2 and TRBJ2-3, with 15 bases lining up with TRBD2. V lost 5 bases to trimming and J lost 7 bases; unmatched junction nucleotides: 4. This CDR3 region has 15 residues. Germline V gives CDR1 SGHTA, CDR2 FQGNSA. The CDR3 coding sequence is TGTGCCAGCAGCGTGGGACTAGCGGGAGGAAATACGCAGTATTTT. Its translation: CASSVGLAGGNTQYF.

V gene TRBV29-1 combines with J gene TRBJ1-2, with D uncertain. The CDR3 sequence is 12 residues long. Germline V gives CDR1 SQVTM, CDR2 ANQGSEA. The V end lost 3 bases, the J end lost 10 bases, and 15 bases lay between the germline ends. This chain's CDR3 is CSVEGTGFDYTF. The DNA of the CDR3 is TGCAGCGTTGAGGGTACGGGGTTTGACTACACCTTC.

The V call is TRBV19, the J call TRBJ2-2, with 7 bases that match TRBD1. The CDR3 loop spans 16 amino acids. V trimming: 5 bases; J trimming: 0 bases; junction bases outside the gene matches: 6. Germline lookup yields CDR1 LNHDA and CDR2 SQIVND (reference sequence). The CDR3 DNA follows: TGTGCCAGTAGTCCTAGGGGGCACCCGAACACCGGGGAGCTGTTTTTT. Encoded protein: CASSPRGHPNTGELFF. Based on the CDR3 plus reference TRBV19 and TRBJ2-2, the full variable domain is DGGITQSPKYLFRKEGQNVTLSCEQNLNHDAMYWYRQDPGQGLRLIYYSQIVNDFQKGDIAEGYSVSREKKESFPLTVTSAQKNPTAFYLCASSPRGHPNTGELFFGEGSRLTVL.

This chain links TRBV4-3 with TRBJ2-3; the D is unclear. In germline, CDR1 is LGHNA, CDR2 YSLEER. The CDR3 has 14 amino acids. With 5 bases removed from V and 2 bases from J, the gap between germline ends came to 11 bases. The CDR3 loop reads CASSSGLPTDTQYF. CDR3 DNA: TGCGCCAGCAGCTCCGGCTTACCCACAGATACGCAGTATTTT.

The chain recombines TRBV7-2 with TRBJ1-2; maybe TRBD1 (5 bases). Trimming shortened V by 2 bases and J by 1 base, and 14 bases separated the two germline ends. CDR3 length: 16 amino acids. Germline V CDR1 and CDR2: SGHTA, FQGNSA. CDR3 coding DNA: TGTGCCAGCAGCTTACCCTATATGACAGATAACTATGGCTACACCTTC. It codes for CASSLPYMTDNYGYTF.

This clonotype was observed a few times. The chain is built from TRBV27 and TRBJ1-5; TRBD1 might be the D (5 bases). The CDR3 is made up of 17 amino acids. The germline CDR1 and CDR2 sequences are MNHEY and SMNVEV (reference sequence). The ends were cut back, 2 bases at V and 0 bases at J, with 14 bases in the middle. The chain's CDR3 is CASSLVGGQYSNQPQHF. The CDR3 nucleotides read TGTGCCAGCAGTTTAGTCGGGGGTCAATATAGCAATCAGCCCCAGCATTTT.

There are a few counts of this clonotype. The chain couples TRBV4-2 to TRBJ1-6; no reliable D call. The CDR3 consists of 15 residues. CDR1 LGHNA and CDR2 YNFKEQ come from the germline V gene. The V end was cut by 1 base, the J end by 5 bases, with 9 bases between. The CDR3 DNA reads as TGTGCCAGCAGCCAAGCACAGAAAGATAATTCACCCCTCCACTTT. It specifies CASSQAQKDNSPLHF.

Comment on this clonotype: A much more abundant neighbour one base away suggests this may be a read error. The rearrangement uses TRBV7-2 and TRBJ2-5, with 12 positions matching TRBD2. The ends lost 2 bases at V and 5 bases at J; junction bases unmatched: 12. CDR1 is SGHTA, CDR2 FQGNSA, per germline. CDR3 length: 18 amino acids. CDR3 sequence (DNA): TGTGCCAGCAGCTTATGGGGGCCGGGACTAGCGGGTGCGGAGACCCAGTACTTC. Its translation: CASSLWGPGLAGAETQYF.

The V call is TRBV30, the J call TRBJ1-2, with TRBD1 identical over 8 bases. Trimming cost V 1 base and J 0 bases; bases outside gene matches: 1. Germline V gene sequence: CDR1 GTSNPN, CDR2 SVGIG (reference sequence). The CDR3 length is 14 residues. The CDR3 reads CAWSDRGSNYGYTF. CDR3 sequence (DNA): TGTGCCTGGAGTGACAGGGGGTCTAACTATGGCTACACCTTC.

This chain joins TRBV29-1 and TRBJ2-7; 8 positions agree with TRBD1. CDR1 SQVTM and CDR2 ANQGSEA come from the germline V gene. The CDR3 runs to 13 residues. V dropped 7 bases and J dropped 7; count of bases not matched to a gene: 12. CDR3 region: CSASGGAMREQYF. The DNA of the CDR3 is TGCAGCGCGTCAGGGGGCGCGATGAGAGAGCAGTACTTC.

In this sample, this clonotype turned up a few times. V and J are TRBV7-2 and TRBJ2-5; TRBD2 is a possible D gene (6 bases). The V gene lost 1 base and the J gene lost 5 bases, with 14 bases spanning the gap. The germline CDR1 and CDR2 sequences are SGHTA and FQGNSA. The CDR3 loop spans 15 amino acids. CDR3 nucleotides: TGTGCCAGCAGCTTAGTAGGTCGGGGGTGGGAGACCCAGTACTTC. The encoded protein is CASSLVGRGWETQYF.

The chain combines TRBV9 with TRBJ1-2; D is perhaps TRBD1 (6 bases). Germline CDR1 SGDLS, CDR2 YYNGEE. This CDR3 is 14 amino acids long. The germline V and J ends were trimmed by 6 bases and 3 bases, with 15 bases remaining between them. The CDR3 sequence is CASTRGAEYYGYTF. CDR3 coding DNA: TGTGCCAGCACAAGGGGGGCCGAATACTATGGCTACACCTTC.

This clonotype was recorded a few times. The chain carries TRBV7-2 and TRBJ2-7; 9 bases map to TRBD1. CDR1 and CDR2 from the germline V gene are SGHTA and FQGNSA. This CDR3 has 14 amino acids. Trimming took 3 bases from V and 5 from J; bases not matched to a gene: 5. This chain's CDR3 is CASSFGTGFHEQYF. In DNA form, the CDR3 reads TGTGCCAGCAGCTTTGGGACAGGGTTCCACGAGCAGTACTTC. Looking up the rest from reference TRBV7-2 and TRBJ2-7 gives the full variable domain: GAGVSQSPSNKVTEKGKDVELRCDPISGHTALYWYRQSLGQGLEFLIYFQGNSAPDKSGLPSDRFSAERTGGSVSTLTIQRTQQEDSAVYLCASSFGTGFHEQYFGPGTRLTVT.

This clonotype has just a few counts. The chain joins TRBV19 to TRBJ1-2, with TRBD1 identical over 10 bases. Germline V gene sequence: CDR1 LNHDA, CDR2 SQIVND (reference sequence). V lost 7 bases to trimming and J lost 6 bases; unmatched junction nucleotides: 8. The CDR3 extends over 14 amino acids. This CDR3 is CASTAGQGINGYTF. The CDR3 DNA follows: TGTGCCAGTACGGCGGGACAGGGGATCAATGGCTACACCTTC. Based on the CDR3 plus reference TRBV19 and TRBJ1-2, the full variable domain is DGGITQSPKYLFRKEGQNVTLSCEQNLNHDAMYWYRQDPGQGLRLIYYSQIVNDFQKGDIAEGYSVSREKKESFPLTVTSAQKNPTAFYLCASTAGQGINGYTFGSGTRLTVV.

The chain joins TRBV6-2 or TRBV6-3 to TRBJ1-3, with D hard to call. The V end was cut by 7 bases, the J end by 4 bases, with 14 bases between. The CDR3 extends over 14 amino acids. Germline V CDR1 and CDR2: MNHEY, SVGEGT. The CDR3 DNA sequence: TGTGCCAGCAATGGTTCCCCCGTCGGAAACACCATATATTTT. Its protein is CASNGSPVGNTIYF.

V gene TRBV4-1 combines with J gene TRBJ2-7; 7 bases map to TRBD2. V shed 4 bases, J shed 4 bases, and the junction held 7 bases outside the gene matches. Germline CDR1 MGHRA, CDR2 YSYEKL. The CDR3 has 14 residues. The CDR3 loop is CASSLGTTRYEQYF. CDR3 coding DNA: TGCGCCAGCAGCCTGGGGACTACTCGGTACGAGCAGTACTTC.

In this sample, this clonotype turned up a few times. The V gene is TRBV6-2 or TRBV6-3, the J gene TRBJ2-7; 14 bases align to TRBD2. The CDR3 totals 19 residues. The germline V gene encodes CDR1 MNHEY and CDR2 SVGEGT. With 6 bases clipped from V and 5 bases from J, the junction kept 18 bases outside the gene matches. CDR3 region: CASRDTGLAGVSRGNEQYF. DNA of the CDR3: TGTGCCAGCAGAGATACGGGACTAGCGGGAGTCAGCCGAGGCAACGAGCAGTACTTC.